The rows below give T cell receptor beta chains drawn from one sample of a study of CD8 T cells in Susac syndrome. TCRdb analysed the immunoSEQ multiplex PCR reads with MiXCR anew, one entry per CDR3 protein. The sample holds 150,000 to 180,000 distinct CDR3 sequences, about 95% seen once. The sample was CD8+ T cells from PBMCs. These receptors were collected from a human donor with multiple sclerosis. Each CDR3 is given with its conserved first and last residue. Each record gives: V gene, clone size, D gene, J gene, CDR3 DNA, CDR3 protein. A D gene is named only where the DNA matches it firmly. Size values are once, few and many counts, or a class for expanded clones, and some rows have none.

TRBV7-6,.,TRBD1,TRBJ2-7,TGTGCCAGCAGCACCGCCAAGGGGACAGATTCCTACGAGCAGTACTTC,CASSTAKGTDSYEQYF
TRBV7-7,.,TRBD1,TRBJ2-5,TGTGCTAGCAGCTTAGGGGGACAGGGGTCGACCCAGTACTTC,CASSLGGQGSTQYF
TRBV2,.,.,TRBJ1-2,TGTGCCAGCAGTCCAGGGGATGATGGCTACACCTTC,CASSPGDDGYTF
TRBV7-2,.,.,TRBJ2-7,TGTGCCAGCAGCGAAGCCCCGACCTACGAGCAGTACTTC,CASSEAPTYEQYF
TRBV11-2,once,.,TRBJ2-2,TGTGCCAGCACCTTAGGATTAGTTGGTGACACCGGGGAGCTGTTTTTT,CASTLGLVGDTGELFF
TRBV3-1,.,TRBD2,TRBJ2-5,TGTGCCAGCAGCCAAAGGACTAGCGGTATCCAAGAGACCCAGTACTTC,CASSQRTSGIQETQYF
TRBV29-1,.,.,TRBJ2-2,TGCAGCGTTGAATGGGTGGGCGCACGAGACACCGGGGAGCTGTTTTTT,CSVEWVGARDTGELFF
TRBV5-1,once,.,TRBJ2-5,TGCGCCAGCAGCATGGGGGAACTTCAAGAGACCCAGTACTTC,CASSMGELQETQYF
TRBV12-3/TRBV12-4,.,TRBD2,TRBJ2-1,TGTGCCAGCAGTTTAGCGGGACTAGCGAATGAGCAGTTCTTC,CASSLAGLANEQFF
TRBV12-3/TRBV12-4,.,.,TRBJ2-2,TGTGCCAGCAGTCACACTGGGACCGGGGAGCTGTTTTTT,CASSHTGTGELFF
TRBV6-5,.,TRBD1,TRBJ1-2,TGTGCCAGCAGTTACTCGGGGACAGGGGAAGGCTACACCTTC,CASSYSGTGEGYTF
TRBV19,.,.,TRBJ2-1,TGTGCCACCCAGGGACTGGGGTTGATGGCGCAGTTCTTC,CATQGLGLMAQFF
TRBV7-9,.,.,TRBJ1-2,TGTGCCAGCAGCCCCGCTACCCAGGGCTACACCTTC,CASSPATQGYTF
TRBV5-1,.,.,TRBJ2-1,TGCGCCAGCAGCTTGGCCATCGGACAGCGAAATGAGCAGTTCTTC,CASSLAIGQRNEQFF
TRBV11-2,.,.,TRBJ2-7,TGTGCCAGCAGCCCTGGCCCAGGGCCCTACGAGCAGTACTTC,CASSPGPGPYEQYF
TRBV28,.,.,TRBJ1-6,TGTGCCAGCACCCCCCGTTTGAGGGGGTATAATTCACCCCTCCACTTT,CASTPRLRGYNSPLHF
TRBV20-1,.,TRBD2,TRBJ2-5,TGCAGTGCTGCTAAGCTAGCGGGGAGTGAGACCCAGTACTTC,CSAAKLAGSETQYF
TRBV9,.,.,TRBJ2-1,TGTGCCAGCAGCGCGACAACCGACTCCTACAATGAGCAGTTCTTC,CASSATTDSYNEQFF
TRBV14,.,TRBD1,TRBJ2-1,TGTGCCAGCAGCCAAGGACAGGGTCCAGGCAATGAGCAGTTCTTC,CASSQGQGPGNEQFF
TRBV3-1,.,.,TRBJ2-1,TGTGCCAGCAGCCAACAAGGGGATGAGCAGTTCTTC,CASSQQGDEQFF
TRBV29-1,.,.,TRBJ2-7,TGCAGCGTTGAAGAGAACCTCGAGCAGTACTTC,CSVEENLEQYF
TRBV5-6,.,.,TRBJ2-1,TGTGCCAGCAGCTTGGAGGTAGGGCCCCGGGGCGAGCAGTTCTTC,CASSLEVGPRGEQFF